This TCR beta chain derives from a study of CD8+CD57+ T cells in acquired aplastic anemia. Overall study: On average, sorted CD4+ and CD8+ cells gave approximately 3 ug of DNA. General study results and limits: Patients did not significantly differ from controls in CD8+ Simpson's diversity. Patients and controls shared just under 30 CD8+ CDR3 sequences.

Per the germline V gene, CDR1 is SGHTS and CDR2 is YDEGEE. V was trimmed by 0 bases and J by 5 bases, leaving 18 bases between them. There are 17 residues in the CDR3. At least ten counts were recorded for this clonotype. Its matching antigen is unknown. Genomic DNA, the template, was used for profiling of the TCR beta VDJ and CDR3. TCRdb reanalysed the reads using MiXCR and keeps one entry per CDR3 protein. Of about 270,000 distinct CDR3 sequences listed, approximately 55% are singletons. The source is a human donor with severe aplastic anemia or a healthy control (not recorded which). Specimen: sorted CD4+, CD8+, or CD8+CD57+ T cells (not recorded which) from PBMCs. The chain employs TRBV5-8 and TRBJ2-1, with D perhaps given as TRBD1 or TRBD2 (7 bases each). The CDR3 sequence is CASSLAAGDSINNEQFF. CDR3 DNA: TGTGCCAGCAGCTTGGCCGCGGGGGACAGTATCAACAATGAGCAGTTCTTC.